Given below is one TCR beta chain in context. In this sample, this clonotype turned up a few times. The clone's antigen remains unknown. No much larger clone exists at a distance of one base, and base qualities are not known. TCR cDNA was made using 5'RACE template switching, a step that added a universal primer site and unique molecular identifiers. Priming of cDNA synthesis was performed from both the TCR alpha and TCR beta constant segments. Libraries were amplified in two PCR steps, with sample barcodes and sequencing adapters added in the second step. Sequencing of libraries was done on Illumina HiSeq 2500 (2x100 bp) or NovaSeq (2x150 bp). As for how the authors treated the data: MIGEC handled demultiplexing of reads and collapsing into UMI consensus sequences, while MiXCR performed V(D)J alignment. Using edgeR on replicate PBMC samples, clonotypes were called vaccine-responding if FDR was below 0.01 and the log2 fold change was above 5 up to day 15. Each bulk clonotype received a CD4 or CD8 identity based on whether the sequenced CD4 or CD8 repertoire contained that clonotype at higher abundance. Clones were called with MiXCR by TCRdb after fastp trimmed the public reads at Q25, and only in-frame beta chains were retained. CDR3 protein sequences are deduplicated, and each keeps its most common genes and DNA. TCRdb, rather than the study authors, made the V and J calls. Recorded for this sample are more than 120,000 distinct CDR3 sequences; 7.7% of them occurred a single time. The ten largest clones capture less than 0.85% of the sample.

What the treatment or condition label conveys for this sample: live attenuated yellow fever vaccine strain. PBMCs were isolated from peripheral blood using a standard Ficoll-Paque protocol. CD4 and CD8 T-cell fractions were isolated with Dynabeads CD4 and CD8 positive selection kits. TriZol was used to extract RNA from bulk PBMCs, CD4 and CD8 fractions, and dextramer-positive and dextramer-negative fractions. These data originate in a study of T cells after yellow fever vaccination (dated by TCRdb to the late 2010s). Turning to the overall study: The SMART-Seq v4 Ultra Low Input RNA kit was used to prepare libraries from fractions with low cell numbers. Bulk TCR alpha and beta repertoires were sequenced longitudinally to track T-cell clones before and after primary and booster YFV17D yellow fever vaccination. Two healthy male donors, one aged 18 to 30 and one aged 30 to 40 years, were included in the cohort. Blood samples were taken at several timepoints before and after primary and secondary immunization, and bulk PBMC replicates and cell subsets were isolated.

Beyond this particular receptor, the publication reports: Only a couple of donors were included in the study, so the extent to which the findings can be generalized is limited. Because abundant contaminating clonotypes from the bulk population could be contained in FACS-sorted repertoires, computational filtering was required. After the booster, most of the clones that had expanded following primary vaccination were detected again (around 97% of CD4 and around 88% of CD8), which suggests that memory was broadly maintained. The secondary T-cell response was found to be weaker but faster than the primary response, with a peak reached on day 5 rather than on day 15. A small fraction of clonotypes showed up in both the CD4 and CD8 compartments, probably as a result of convergent recombination.

The germline ends are 20 bases apart after V is trimmed by 1 base and J by 0 bases. The CDR3 numbers 18 residues from cysteine through phenylalanine. The DNA shown is the 54-base CDR3, in frame from base 1. Looking up the germline V gene (reference sequence) yields CDR1 DFQATT and CDR2 SNEGSKA. The sequences come from CD4+ T cells sorted from PBMCs, collected 5 days after the yellow fever booster vaccination. The V gene is TRBV20-1 and the J gene is TRBJ2-3; matching of 6 bases hints at TRBD1 as the D gene. The source of this sequence is a man aged 25 to 40 who received the YFV17D yellow fever vaccine. The nucleotide sequence is given as TGCAGTGCTAGAGTCCAGGGGATAGGGATGCAGAGCACAGATACGCAGTATTTT. This gives the protein CSARVQGIGMQSTDTQYF.